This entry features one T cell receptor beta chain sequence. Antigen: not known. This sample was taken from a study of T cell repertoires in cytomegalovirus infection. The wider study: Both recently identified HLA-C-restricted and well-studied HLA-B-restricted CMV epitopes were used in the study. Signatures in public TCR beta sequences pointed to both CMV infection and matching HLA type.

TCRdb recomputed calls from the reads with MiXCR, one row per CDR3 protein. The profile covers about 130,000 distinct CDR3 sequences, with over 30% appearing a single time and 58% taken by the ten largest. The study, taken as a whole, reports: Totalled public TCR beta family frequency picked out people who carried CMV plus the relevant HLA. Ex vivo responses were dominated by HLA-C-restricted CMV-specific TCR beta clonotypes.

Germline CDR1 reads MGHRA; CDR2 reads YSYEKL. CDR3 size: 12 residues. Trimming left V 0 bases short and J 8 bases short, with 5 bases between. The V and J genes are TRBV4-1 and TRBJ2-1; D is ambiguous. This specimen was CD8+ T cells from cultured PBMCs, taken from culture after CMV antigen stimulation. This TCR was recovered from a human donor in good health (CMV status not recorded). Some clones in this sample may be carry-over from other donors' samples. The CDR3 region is CASSQDGDEQFF. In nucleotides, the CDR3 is TGCGCCAGCAGCCAAGATGGTGATGAGCAGTTCTTC.